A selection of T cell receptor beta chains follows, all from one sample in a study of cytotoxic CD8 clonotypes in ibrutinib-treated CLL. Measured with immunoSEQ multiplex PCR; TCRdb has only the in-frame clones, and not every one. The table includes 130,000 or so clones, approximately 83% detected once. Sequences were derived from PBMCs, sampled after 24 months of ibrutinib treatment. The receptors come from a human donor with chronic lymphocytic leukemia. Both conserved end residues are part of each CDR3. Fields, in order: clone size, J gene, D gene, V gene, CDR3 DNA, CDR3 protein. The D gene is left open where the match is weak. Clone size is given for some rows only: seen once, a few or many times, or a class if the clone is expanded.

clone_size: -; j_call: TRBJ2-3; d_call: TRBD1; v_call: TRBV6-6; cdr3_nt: TGTGCCAGCAGCCGGTCTAGGGAGACAGGGGATACGCAGTATTTT; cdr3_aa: CASSRSRETGDTQYF
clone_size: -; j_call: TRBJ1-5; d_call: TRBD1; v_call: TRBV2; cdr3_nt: TGTGCCAGCAGCCGGGGACAGGGAGTCAATCAGCCCCAGCATTTT; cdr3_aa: CASSRGQGVNQPQHF
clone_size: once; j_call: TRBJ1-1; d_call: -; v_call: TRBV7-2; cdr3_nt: TGTGCCAGCAGCTTTTACGGGGCTGAAGCTTTCTTT; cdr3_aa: CASSFYGAEAFF
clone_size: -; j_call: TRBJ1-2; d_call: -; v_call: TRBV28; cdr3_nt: TGTGCCAGCAGTCGGCCGTTGGGCTCGAACTATGGCTACACCTTC; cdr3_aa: CASSRPLGSNYGYTF
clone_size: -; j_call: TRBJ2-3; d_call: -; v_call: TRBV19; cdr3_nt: TGTGCCAGTATAGGGGGGGGCCGGCCAGATACGCAGTATTTT; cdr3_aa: CASIGGGRPDTQYF
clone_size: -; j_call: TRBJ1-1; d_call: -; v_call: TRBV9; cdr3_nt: TGTGCCAGCAGCCCTAGGGGGGGAGACGCTGAAGCTTTCTTT; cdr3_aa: CASSPRGGDAEAFF
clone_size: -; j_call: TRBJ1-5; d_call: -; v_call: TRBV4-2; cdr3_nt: TGTGCCAGCAGTCCCTCGGGGGTTTATAGCAATCAGCCCCAGCATTTT; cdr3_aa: CASSPSGVYSNQPQHF
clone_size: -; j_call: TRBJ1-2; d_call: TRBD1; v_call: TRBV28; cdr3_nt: TGTGCCAGTAAAGGAGGAGGGGGCGCGGGTGGCTACACCTTC; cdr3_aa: CASKGGGGAGGYTF
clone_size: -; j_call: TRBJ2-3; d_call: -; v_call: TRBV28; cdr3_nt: TGTGCCAGCAGCCCCCCGAGGGATACGGGGAGTTTT; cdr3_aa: CASSPPRDTGSF
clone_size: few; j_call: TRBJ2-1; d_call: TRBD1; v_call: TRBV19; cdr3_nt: TGTGCCAGTAGTCAGGACAGGGAGCAGTTCTTC; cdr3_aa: CASSQDREQFF
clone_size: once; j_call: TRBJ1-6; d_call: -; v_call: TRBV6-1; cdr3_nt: TGTGCCAGCAGTGAAGCGCTTCCACAGGGTTCTAATTCACCCCTCCACTTT; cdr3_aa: CASSEALPQGSNSPLHF
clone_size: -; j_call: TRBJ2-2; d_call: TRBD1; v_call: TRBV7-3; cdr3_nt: TGTGCCAGCAGCTTAACGGTAGCTGGACAGGGGGGCCCGAACACCGGGGAGCTGTTTTTT; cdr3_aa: CASSLTVAGQGGPNTGELFF
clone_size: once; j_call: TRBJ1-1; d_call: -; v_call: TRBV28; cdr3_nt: TGTGCCAGCATGCCCTTCACCCTTGCTGAAGCTTTCTTT; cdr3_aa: CASMPFTLAEAFF
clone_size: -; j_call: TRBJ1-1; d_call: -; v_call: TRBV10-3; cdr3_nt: TGTGCCATCAGTGAGTCGAGGCTCCAGAGGACTGAAGCTTTCTTT; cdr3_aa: CAISESRLQRTEAFF
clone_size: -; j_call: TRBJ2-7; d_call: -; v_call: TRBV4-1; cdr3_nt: TGCGCCAGCAGCCTAACAACAGGACTTCCCCTGGAGCAGTACTTC; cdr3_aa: CASSLTTGLPLEQYF
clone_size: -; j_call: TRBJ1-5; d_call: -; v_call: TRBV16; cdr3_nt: TGTGCCAGCAGCCAATCGTCGGACAGTCATCAGCCCCAGCATTTT; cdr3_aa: CASSQSSDSHQPQHF
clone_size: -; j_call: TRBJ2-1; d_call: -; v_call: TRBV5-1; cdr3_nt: TGCGCCAGCAGCTTGAGTCGCCTCACCAGCAATGAGCAGTTCTTC; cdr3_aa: CASSLSRLTSNEQFF
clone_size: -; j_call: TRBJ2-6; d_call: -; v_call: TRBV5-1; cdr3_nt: TGCGCCAGGAGGCAGAGGACAGTTACCAACGTCCTGACTTTC; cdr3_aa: CARRQRTVTNVLTF
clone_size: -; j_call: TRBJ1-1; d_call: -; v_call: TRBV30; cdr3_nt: TGTGCCTGGAGCCACAGGGTAAACACTGAAGCTTTCTTT; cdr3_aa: CAWSHRVNTEAFF
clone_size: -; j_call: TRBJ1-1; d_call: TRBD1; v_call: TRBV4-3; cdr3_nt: TGCGCCAGCAGCCTCACAGGGGTTGACGCTGAAGCTTTCTTT; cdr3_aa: CASSLTGVDAEAFF
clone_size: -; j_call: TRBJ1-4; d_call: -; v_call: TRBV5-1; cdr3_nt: TGCGCCAGCAGCTTGGAGGGACACGGTAATGAAAAACTGTTTTTT; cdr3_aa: CASSLEGHGNEKLFF
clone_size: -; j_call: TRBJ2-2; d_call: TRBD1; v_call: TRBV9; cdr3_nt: TGTGCCAGCAGCACAGCGACAGGGCCGAACACCGGGGAGCTGTTTTTT; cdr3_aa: CASSTATGPNTGELFF
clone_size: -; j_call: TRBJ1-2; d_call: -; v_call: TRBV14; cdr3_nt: TGTGCCAGCAGCCAGGACGTACTCTATGGCTACACCTTC; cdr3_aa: CASSQDVLYGYTF
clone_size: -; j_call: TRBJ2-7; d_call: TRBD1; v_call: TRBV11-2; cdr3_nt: TGTGCCAGCAGCTTCGGGACAGTCGGATTCTACGAGCAGTACTTC; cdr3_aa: CASSFGTVGFYEQYF
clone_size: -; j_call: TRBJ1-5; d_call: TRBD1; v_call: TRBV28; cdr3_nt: TGTGCCAGCAGTTCTATGACAGGGCAAACTCAGCCCCAGCATTTT; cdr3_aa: CASSSMTGQTQPQHF
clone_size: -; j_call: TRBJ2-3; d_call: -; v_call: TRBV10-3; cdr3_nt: TGTGCCACCAGGGCCGGGACAGATACGCAGTATTTT; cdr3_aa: CATRAGTDTQYF
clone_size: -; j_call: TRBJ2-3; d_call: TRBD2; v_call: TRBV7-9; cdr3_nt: TGTGCCAGCAGCTTAGTAGCGGGGGACGCAGATACGCAGTATTTT; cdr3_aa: CASSLVAGDADTQYF
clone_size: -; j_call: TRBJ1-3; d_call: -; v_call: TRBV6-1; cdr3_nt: TGTGCCAGCAGTTCCGGTGGAAACACCATATATTTT; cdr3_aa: CASSSGGNTIYF
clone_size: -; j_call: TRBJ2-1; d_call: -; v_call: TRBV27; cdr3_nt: TGTGCCAGCAGTTTAAGCGCTAGATCCTACAATGAGCAGTTCTTC; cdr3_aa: CASSLSARSYNEQFF
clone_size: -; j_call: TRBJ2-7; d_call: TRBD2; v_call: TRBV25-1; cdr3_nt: TGTGCCAGCAAAGGTAGCGGGAGTGCCTACGAGCAGTACTTC; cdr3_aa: CASKGSGSAYEQYF
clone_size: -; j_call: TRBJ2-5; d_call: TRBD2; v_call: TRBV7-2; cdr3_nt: TGTGCCAGCAGCTTCATGCGGGGGGGAGAGACCCAGTACTTC; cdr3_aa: CASSFMRGGETQYF
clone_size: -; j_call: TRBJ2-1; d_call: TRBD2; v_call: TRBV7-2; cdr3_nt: TGTGCCAGCAGCTCGAGGACTAGCGGGAGGTACAATGAGCAGTTCTTC; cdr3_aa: CASSSRTSGRYNEQFF
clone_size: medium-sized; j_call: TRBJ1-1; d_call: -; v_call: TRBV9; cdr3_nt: TGTGCCAGCAGCCCAAGACCCGACAGCAACACTGAAGCTTTCTTT; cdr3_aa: CASSPRPDSNTEAFF
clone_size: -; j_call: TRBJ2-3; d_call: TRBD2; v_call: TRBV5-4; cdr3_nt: TGTGCCAGCAGCCAGGCGGGACTAGCAGATACGCAGTATTTT; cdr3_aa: CASSQAGLADTQYF
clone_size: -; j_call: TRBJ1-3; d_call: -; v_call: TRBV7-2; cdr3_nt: TGTGCCAGCAGCTTGGTTGGCCTGTCGCGGGGAAACACCATATATTTT; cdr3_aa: CASSLVGLSRGNTIYF
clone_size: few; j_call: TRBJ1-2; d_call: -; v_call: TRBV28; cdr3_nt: TGTGCCAGCAGCTCGTGGGGGGGACGAACTAACTATGGCTACACCTTC; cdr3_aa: CASSSWGGRTNYGYTF
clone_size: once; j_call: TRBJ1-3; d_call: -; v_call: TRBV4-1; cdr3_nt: TGCGCCAGCAGCTCCCGAGAGGGTGGAAACACCATATATTTT; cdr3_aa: CASSSREGGNTIYF
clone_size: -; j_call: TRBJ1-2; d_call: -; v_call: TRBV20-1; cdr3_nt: TGCAGTGCTAGGATTCGTTCGGGCTACACCTTC; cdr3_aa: CSARIRSGYTF
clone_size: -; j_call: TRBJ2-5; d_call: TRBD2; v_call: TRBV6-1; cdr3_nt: TGTGCCAGCAGTGGACTAGCGAATCAGTGGCAAGAGACCCAGTACTTC; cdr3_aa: CASSGLANQWQETQYF
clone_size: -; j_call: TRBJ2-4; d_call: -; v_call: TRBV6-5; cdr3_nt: TGTGCCAGCAGTTCCTCCCGGGACGGTACCAAAAACATTCAGTACTTC; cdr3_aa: CASSSSRDGTKNIQYF
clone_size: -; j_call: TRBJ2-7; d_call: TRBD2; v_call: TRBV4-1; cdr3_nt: TGCGCCAGCAGCCAAACTCGACTAGCAGGAGCCTACGAGCAGTACTTC; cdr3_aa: CASSQTRLAGAYEQYF
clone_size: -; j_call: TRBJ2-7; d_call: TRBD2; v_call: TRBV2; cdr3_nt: TGTGCCAGCAGTGAGGGCGGGAGGGGCTACGAGCAGTACTTC; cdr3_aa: CASSEGGRGYEQYF
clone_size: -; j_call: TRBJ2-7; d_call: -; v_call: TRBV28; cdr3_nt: TGTGCCAGCAGTACTCCGGACCGCACCTACGAGCAGTACTTC; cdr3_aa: CASSTPDRTYEQYF
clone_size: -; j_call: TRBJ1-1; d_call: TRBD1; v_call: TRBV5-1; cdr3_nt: TGCGCCAGCAGCTTGTCTCAGGGGGGAGGAGCTGAAGCTTTCTTT; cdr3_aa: CASSLSQGGGAEAFF
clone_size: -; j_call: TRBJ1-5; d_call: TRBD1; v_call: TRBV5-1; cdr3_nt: TGCGCCAGCAGCCCGGGGACAGGGGGCTTCAGCAATCAGCCCCAGCATTTT; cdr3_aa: CASSPGTGGFSNQPQHF
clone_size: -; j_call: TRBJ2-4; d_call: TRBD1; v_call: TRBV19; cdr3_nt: TGTGCCAGTAGTATTCTTGGAACAGGGGGCGACTTAGCCAAAAACATTCAGTACTTC; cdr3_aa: CASSILGTGGDLAKNIQYF
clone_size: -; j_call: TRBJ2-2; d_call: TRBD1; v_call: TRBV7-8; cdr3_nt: TGTGCCAGCAGCTCCCGGGACAGGGGTCGGGAGCTGTTTTTT; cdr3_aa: CASSSRDRGRELFF
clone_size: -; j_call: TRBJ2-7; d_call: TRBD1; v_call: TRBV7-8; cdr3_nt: TGTGCCAGCAGCTTCGGGACAGGGGGGTACGAGCAGTACTTC; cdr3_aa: CASSFGTGGYEQYF
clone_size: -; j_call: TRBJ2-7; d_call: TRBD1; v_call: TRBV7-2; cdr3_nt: TGTGCCAGCCCGAGGCAAAATCGGGACAGGACCTACGAGCAGTACTTC; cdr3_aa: CASPRQNRDRTYEQYF
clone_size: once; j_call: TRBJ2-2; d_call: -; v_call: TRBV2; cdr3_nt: TGTGCCAGCGCTGACAGGCGGACTACCGGGGAGCTGTTTTTT; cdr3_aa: CASADRRTTGELFF
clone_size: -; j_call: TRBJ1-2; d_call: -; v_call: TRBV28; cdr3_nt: TGTGCCAGCACCCCCGACCGACCTCTCTATGGCTACACCTTC; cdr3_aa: CASTPDRPLYGYTF
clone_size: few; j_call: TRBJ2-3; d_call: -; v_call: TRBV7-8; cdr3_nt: TGTGCCAGCAGGCGACCTCGCCAGGGGTCAGATACGCAGTATTTT; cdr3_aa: CASRRPRQGSDTQYF
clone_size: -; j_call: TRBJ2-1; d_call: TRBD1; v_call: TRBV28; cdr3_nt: TGTGCCAGCAGCCCAGGCGGGACAGGGAGCAATGAGCAGTTCTTC; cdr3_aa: CASSPGGTGSNEQFF
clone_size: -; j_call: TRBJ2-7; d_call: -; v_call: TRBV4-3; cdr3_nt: TGCGCCAGCAGCCAAGGGCAAAGCTGGTCGGAGCAGTACTTC; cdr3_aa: CASSQGQSWSEQYF
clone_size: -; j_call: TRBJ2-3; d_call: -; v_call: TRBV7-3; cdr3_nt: TGTGCCAGCAGCCCGTCTTTGGGGGGAAGTACGCAGTATTTT; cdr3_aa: CASSPSLGGSTQYF
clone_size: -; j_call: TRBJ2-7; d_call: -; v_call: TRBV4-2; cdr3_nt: TGTGCCAGCAGCCAAGCCGACCGACAGACCAACTACGAGCAGTACTTC; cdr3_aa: CASSQADRQTNYEQYF
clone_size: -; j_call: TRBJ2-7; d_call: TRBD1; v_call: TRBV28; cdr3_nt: TGTGCCAGCAGTTTTCCCGTTGAGGACTCACAGGGGTACCAGCAGTACTTC; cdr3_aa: CASSFPVEDSQGYQQYF
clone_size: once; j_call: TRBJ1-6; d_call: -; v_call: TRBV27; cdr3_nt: TGTGCCAGCAGGGGCTACGGGACCGACAGCTCCTATAATTCACCCCTCCACTTT; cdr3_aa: CASRGYGTDSSYNSPLHF
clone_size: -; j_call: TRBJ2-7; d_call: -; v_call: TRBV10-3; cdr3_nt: TGTGCCATCAGTGAAACAGGGAACGAGCAGTACTTC; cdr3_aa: CAISETGNEQYF